One T cell receptor (beta chain) is described in this entry. This entry comes from a study of patients and donors after allogeneic stem cell transplantation. A single record per CDR3 protein comes from TCRdb applying MiXCR to the RT-PCR reads. Of 800,000 to 1,000,000 distinct CDR3 sequences in the sample, roughly 18% were seen once. V was clipped by 5 bases and J by 2 bases, with 12 bases between them. The CDR3 is 14 residues long. The chain carries TRBV12-3 or TRBV12-4 and TRBJ1-2; D not certain. The sequence came from a human donor who was either an allogeneic HSCT recipient or a stem cell or donor lymphocyte infusion donor (not recorded which). It is not recorded whose cells these are; they may come from a transplant donor. Source material: blood, either unsorted or a sorted T cell fraction (not recorded which). The CDR3: CASSPIEGNYGYTF. The CDR3 DNA sequence: TGTGCCAGCAGTCCCATCGAGGGCAACTATGGCTACACCTTC.